The 27 T cell receptor beta chains in this list originate from one sample, sequenced in a study of blood T cell repertoires in COVID-19. The protocol was immunoSEQ multiplex PCR, while the TCRdb copy is restricted to in-frame clones and leaves out a portion. The data hold some 400,000 clones, with just under 90% observed a single time. What was sequenced was PBMCs or T cells enriched from blood (not recorded which). These receptors were taken from a young woman who had recovered from COVID-19.

The CDR3 sequence is CSASAGGNTIYF. CDR3 bases: TGCAGTGCTAGTGCGGGGGGAAACACCATATATTTT. The chain carries TRBV20-1 and TRBJ1-3; D gene ambiguous. CDR1 is DFQATT, CDR2 SNEGSKA, per germline (reference sequence). Trimming left V 3 bases short and J 4 bases short, with 7 bases between. The CDR3 length is 12 residues.

Concerning this clone itself: Other DNA sequences in this specimen translate into the identical CDR3. The chain carries TRBV5-6 and TRBJ2-1; 7 nucleotides agree with TRBD1. Looked up from germline, CDR1 is SGHDT and CDR2 is YYEEEE. V lost 3 bases, J lost 4 bases, and 4 bases stayed unmatched. The CDR3 totals 14 residues. CDR3 in amino acids: CASSSGQSYNEQFF. CDR3 DNA sequence: TGTGCCAGCAGCTCGGGACAGTCATACAATGAGCAGTTCTTC.

J is TRBJ2-3 and V is TRBV28; a possible D gene is TRBD2 (6 bases). The CDR3 has 14 residues. V gave up 3 bases and J gave up 5 bases, with 12 bases separating them. Per germline, CDR1 MDHEN and CDR2 SYDVKM. The CDR3 sequence: CASSFGAGRDTQYF. In nucleotides, the CDR3 is TGTGCCAGCAGTTTTGGAGCGGGCCGAGATACGCAGTATTTT.

The gene calls are TRBV9 and TRBJ2-4; the match to TRBD1 covers 7 bases. J lost 0 bases, V lost 3 bases, and 6 bases had no gene match. Germline-derived CDR1 and CDR2 are SGDLS and YYNGEE. The CDR3 spans 16 residues. The CDR3, as DNA: TGTGCCAGCAGCGCGGACAGGTGGGGAGCCAAAAACATTCAGTACTTC. It yields the protein CASSADRWGAKNIQYF.

The CDR3 DNA reads TGCAGCGTTGAACTAGCGGGGGGGCGAAATGAGCAGTTCTTC. The encoded protein is CSVELAGGRNEQFF. This chain joins TRBV29-1 and TRBJ2-1; TRBD2 agrees at 12 bases. CDR3 length: 14 residues. J lost 7 bases, V lost 2 bases, and 3 bases had no gene match. Germline CDR1 reads SQVTM; CDR2 reads ANQGSEA.

The chain carries TRBV11-2 and TRBJ2-2, with 7 bases aligning to TRBD1. Unmatched junction bases numbered 3, after V lost 2 bases and J lost 6 bases. From germline, CDR1 is SGHAT and CDR2 FQNNGV. The CDR3 length is 14 residues. The CDR3 region is CASSLLTGAGELFF. The CDR3 DNA reads as TGTGCCAGCAGCTTACTCACAGGGGCCGGGGAGCTGTTTTTT.

The chain has TRBV28 and TRBJ2-7, with 7 bases aligning to TRBD1. Germline CDR1 and CDR2: MDHEN and SYDVKM. The CDR3 spans 16 residues. Germline trimming cut 3 bases from V and 2 bases from J; bases unmatched to any gene: 10. The CDR3 spells CASSFIGGGYPYEQYF. Written as DNA, the CDR3 is TGTGCCAGCAGTTTTATAGGGGGCGGGTACCCCTACGAGCAGTACTTC.

This clone occurred once. The rearrangement links TRBV6-2 or TRBV6-3 to TRBJ2-3, with 12 bases that match TRBD2. Looked up from germline, CDR1 is MNHEY and CDR2 is SVGEGT. Losses at the gene ends were 5 bases for V and 9 bases for J; bases not matched to a gene: 3. The CDR3 length is 13 residues. This chain's CDR3 is CASSIGTSGTQYF. In nucleotides, the CDR3 is TGTGCCAGCAGTATAGGGACTAGCGGGACGCAGTATTTT.

The V call is TRBV7-8, the J call TRBJ1-2, with 8 positions matching TRBD1. With V trimmed by 5 bases and J by 5 bases, 13 bases remained unmatched. Germline V lookup: CDR1 SGHVS, CDR2 FQNEAQ. There are 16 residues in the CDR3. Here the CDR3 DNA reads TGTGCCAGCAGCCCCTATTCTCCGGGACAGGCTTATGGCTACACCTTC. Protein sequence: CASSPYSPGQAYGYTF.

V usage is TRBV10-3 and J usage is TRBJ1-2, with TRBD1 matching over 12 bases. Trimming at V came to 6 bases and at J to 4 bases, leaving 3 bases not matched to a gene. The CDR3 loop spans 14 amino acids. CDR1 and CDR2 (germline): ENHRY, SYGVKD. In nucleotides, the CDR3 is TGTGCCATCAGCGGGACAGGGGGCGTCTATGGCTACACCTTC. Its protein product is CAISGTGGVYGYTF.

The chain links TRBV30 to TRBJ1-1; TRBD1 matches at 9 bases. The germline V gene has CDR1 GTSNPN and CDR2 SVGIG (reference sequence). The junction had 7 bases not matched to a gene; V was cut back by 5 bases and J by 0 bases. The length of the CDR3 is 15 residues. As DNA, the CDR3 is TGTGCCTGGGGGTGGGGACAGGGCTTGAACACTGAAGCTTTCTTT. The encoded protein is CAWGWGQGLNTEAFF.

This chain joins TRBV6-5 and TRBJ1-2; weak D call: TRBD1 (6 bases). The CDR3 runs 12 residues. The germline V and J ends were trimmed by 6 bases and 5 bases, with 10 bases remaining between them. Germline lookup yields CDR1 MNHEY and CDR2 SVGAGI. For the CDR3, the DNA is TGTGCCAGCAGAAGAACAGGGTATGGCTACACCTTC. Amino acids: CASRRTGYGYTF.

V is TRBV5-4 and J is TRBJ2-7; TRBD2 matches 8 bases. Germline assignment: CDR1 SGHNT and CDR2 YYREEE (reference sequence). The CDR3 spans 16 residues. V was clipped by 6 bases and J by 7 bases; unmatched bases: 18. CDR3 nucleotides: TGTGCCAGCACCATTTTTGAAACGGGAGGGCCGTATGAGCAGTACTTC. Its translation is CASTIFETGGPYEQYF. Together with reference TRBV5-4 and TRBJ2-7, the CDR3 gives the full variable domain: ETGVTQSPTHLIKTRGQQVTLRCSSQSGHNTVSWYQQALGQGPQFIFQYYREEENGRGNFPPRFSGLQFPNYSSELNVNALELDDSALYLCASTIFETGGPYEQYFGPGTRLTVT.

The V gene is TRBV3-1 (or the pseudogene TRBV3-2), the J gene TRBJ1-2; 7 nucleotides align to TRBD1. With V trimmed by 1 base and J by 8 bases, 4 bases remained unmatched. CDR3 length: 13 amino acids. CDR1 and CDR2 from the germline V gene are LGHDT and YNNKEL (reference sequence). The chain's CDR3 is CASSQGQGGGYTF. Written as DNA, the CDR3 is TGTGCCAGCAGCCAAGGACAGGGAGGCGGCTACACCTTC.

The chain combines TRBV5-1 with TRBJ1-2; 9 positions agree with TRBD1. The germline V gene has CDR1 SGHRS and CDR2 YFSETQ. This CDR3 is built from 15 residues. Trimming at V came to 4 bases and at J to 2 bases, leaving 6 bases not matched to a gene. CDR3 residues: CASSPGQGRNYGYTF. The CDR3 nucleotides are TGCGCCAGCAGCCCGGGACAGGGAAGAAACTATGGCTACACCTTC. The full variable domain, completed using reference TRBV5-1 and TRBJ1-2, is KAGVTQTPRYLIKTRGQQVTLSCSPISGHRSVSWYQQTPGQGLQFLFEYFSETQRNKGNFPGRFSGRQFSNSRSEMNVSTLELGDSALYLCASSPGQGRNYGYTFGSGTRLTVV.

The chain joins TRBV5-1 to TRBJ2-5, with D perhaps matching TRBD1 (5 bases). Trimming removed 7 bases at V and 5 bases at J, with 15 bases between. The length of the CDR3 is 13 residues. The V gene's germline CDR1 is SGHRS and CDR2 YFSETQ. In nucleotides, the CDR3 is TGCGCCAGCGTCCAGGGCCCTCGGGAGACCCAGTACTTC. As protein: CASVQGPRETQYF.

The chain couples TRBV11-2 to TRBJ2-3; TRBD2 agrees at 7 bases. Germline loops: CDR1 SGHAT, CDR2 FQNNGV. The V segment lost 8 bases and the J segment 4 bases; nucleotides outside the gene matches: 15. This CDR3 is 16 amino acids long. CDR3 region: CASLTAREMLSDTQYF. DNA for the CDR3: TGTGCCAGCCTAACCGCGCGGGAGATGTTGTCAGATACGCAGTATTTT.

This clone was counted between two and nine times. CDR3 in DNA: TGTGCCAGCAGCGCCACAGGGACCCGTGAAAAACTGTTTTTT. Translating gives CASSATGTREKLFF. This rearrangement joins TRBV9 to TRBJ1-4; D perhaps matches TRBD1 (6 bases). The germline V gene has CDR1 SGDLS and CDR2 YYNGEE. The CDR3 runs 14 residues. The V and J ends lost 3 bases and 7 bases respectively, with 13 bases between them.

The J gene is TRBJ1-3, the V gene TRBV4-2; D is ambiguous. V lost 2 bases, J lost 8 bases, and 19 bases lay in between. The CDR3 is 16 residues long. The germline V gene encodes CDR1 LGHNA and CDR2 YNFKEQ. The CDR3 sequence: CASSQSLGRSGHTIYF. The CDR3 DNA sequence: TGTGCCAGCAGCCAATCCCTCGGTCGCTCAGGTCACACCATATATTTT.

This chain connects TRBV12-3 or TRBV12-4 to TRBJ1-6; D remains ambiguous. The V and J ends lost 5 bases and 6 bases respectively, with 5 bases between them. This CDR3 spans 12 amino acids. The CDR3 region is CASSKANSPLHF. CDR3 coding DNA: TGTGCCAGCAGTAAAGCTAATTCACCCCTCCACTTT.

This clone was observed a single time. The V gene is TRBV19, the J gene TRBJ1-2; weak D call: TRBD1 (5 bases). The germline V gene has CDR1 LNHDA and CDR2 SQIVND (reference sequence). V lost 1 base and J lost 5, with 11 bases in between. The CDR3 is 14 residues long. The CDR3 protein is CASSIGRTTYGYTF. CDR3 nucleotide sequence: TGTGCCAGTAGTATAGGCCGGACAACTTATGGCTACACCTTC.

The CDR3 sequence is CASSLSPGSKNIQYF. DNA of the CDR3: TGCGCCAGCAGCTTGAGTCCGGGGTCCAAAAACATTCAGTACTTC. The chain recombines TRBV5-1 with TRBJ2-4, with D tentatively TRBD2 (5 bases). CDR1 is SGHRS and CDR2 is YFSETQ in the germline V gene. There are 15 residues in the CDR3. Trimming pared 1 base from V and 2 bases from J, leaving 10 bases between.

Points on this clone: The same CDR3 arises from other DNA sequences in this sample as well. The chain combines TRBV30 with TRBJ1-1, with D hard to call. The V end lost 0 bases, the J end lost 1 base, and 6 bases lay between the germline ends. Germline V gene lookup returns CDR1 GTSNPN and CDR2 SVGIG (reference sequence). This CDR3 region has 13 residues. The CDR3 here is CAWSVRGNTEAFF. In DNA, the CDR3 is TGTGCCTGGAGTGTACGGGGGAACACTGAAGCTTTCTTT.

The rearrangement links TRBV9 to TRBJ2-5; maybe TRBD2 (7 bases). Germline-derived CDR1 and CDR2 are SGDLS and YYNGEE. The CDR3 loop spans 16 amino acids. V was pared by 0 bases and J by 1 base, with 13 bases between. The CDR3 DNA reads as TGTGCCAGCAGCGTAGCTACCCGGGGGGCCCAAGAGACCCAGTACTTC. It translates to CASSVATRGAQETQYF.

The CDR3, as DNA: TGTGCCAGCAGCCAAGTTGGGACTAGCGGGGGGGACAATGAGCAGTTCTTC. This codes for CASSQVGTSGGDNEQFF. This rearrangement joins TRBV3-1 (or the pseudogene TRBV3-2) to TRBJ2-1; TRBD2 aligns across 16 bases. The J segment lost 5 bases and the V segment lost 1 base, leaving 2 bases of the junction unmatched. This CDR3 has 17 amino acids. Germline V gene sequence: CDR1 LGHDT, CDR2 YNNKEL (reference sequence).

The gene calls are TRBV5-1 and TRBJ1-2; the match to TRBD1 covers 7 bases. Germline V gene lookup returns CDR1 SGHRS and CDR2 YFSETQ. The CDR3 has 17 residues. V trimming: 0 bases; J trimming: 3 bases; junction bases outside the gene matches: 11. CDR3 sequence reads: CASSLGDSRLWDYGYTF. Here the CDR3 DNA reads TGCGCCAGCAGCTTGGGGGACAGCCGTTTATGGGACTATGGCTACACCTTC.

The V call is TRBV27, the J call TRBJ1-1, with 12 bases fitting TRBD1. Unmatched junction bases numbered 12, after V lost 4 bases and J lost 3 bases. This CDR3 comprises 18 residues. The germline gives CDR1 MNHEY, CDR2 SMNVEV (reference sequence). The CDR3 loop reads CASSYMGGTGGLDTEAFF. DNA of the CDR3: TGTGCCAGCAGTTATATGGGGGGGACAGGGGGCCTGGACACTGAAGCTTTCTTT.